The 17 T cell receptor beta chains in this list originate from one sample, sequenced in a study of blood T cells in healthy people across ages. A second PCR of roughly 7 to 11 cycles used a sample-barcoded 5' primer and a J-beta primer mix. TCRdb analysed the 5' RACE reads with MiXCR anew, one entry per CDR3 protein. The table has around 500,000 distinct CDR3 sequences, about 27% seen once. The same specimen was also included in a second study, on T cells of mothers and their children.

Sequenced input: blood. These receptor sequences come from a boy aged 2 to 10 in good health.

This rearrangement joins TRBV11-2 to TRBJ2-5; D may correspond to TRBD1 or TRBD2 (6 bases each). Gene TRBJ2-7 matches the end of the DNA better, so the J call may be wrong. Germline V gene data show CDR1 as SGHAT and CDR2 as FQNNGV. The CDR3 is 22 amino acids. CDR3 in amino acids: CASSWPRGAPGEGWNRIYEQYF. The CDR3 nucleotides read TGTGCCAGCAGCTGGCCTAGGGGGGCACCCGGGGAAGGCTGGAACCGGATCTACGAGCAGTACTTC.

The V call is TRBV12-3 or TRBV12-4, the J call TRBJ2-5, with TRBD2 matching 13 bases. The J call is doubtful: the DNA matches TRBJ2-1 better. This CDR3 is 16 amino acids long. This chain's CDR3 is CASSRPGTSGKIKQFF. CDR3 nucleotides: TGTGCCAGCAGCCGACCCGGGACTAGCGGGAAAATTAAGCAGTTCTTC.

The chain joins TRBV27 to TRBJ1-1, with TRBD1 identical over 7 bases. Germline lookup yields CDR1 MNHEY and CDR2 SMNVEV (reference sequence). V trimming: 6 bases; J trimming: 2 bases; junction bases outside the gene matches: 9. The CDR3 loop spans 15 amino acids. CDR3 nucleotide sequence: TGTGCCAGCAGCCCAGACAGGGAGATTAACACTGAAGCTTTCTTT. Encoded protein: CASSPDREINTEAFF.

This clonotype came up a few times. The gene calls are TRBV15 and TRBJ2-2, with D unresolved. V was cut by 2 bases and J by 4 bases, with 8 bases left in between. CDR3 size: 14 residues. Germline values: CDR1 LNHNV, CDR2 YYDKDF (reference sequence). CDR3 coding DNA: TGTGCCACCAGCAGATCGGGCTTCACCGGGGAGCTGTTTTTT. Its protein product is CATSRSGFTGELFF.

This clonotype was seen a few times. V usage is TRBV6-5 and J usage is TRBJ1-2; D ambiguous. This CDR3 is 15 amino acids long. V dropped 1 base and J dropped 3 bases, with 12 bases sitting between them. Germline values: CDR1 MNHEY, CDR2 SVGAGI. DNA of the CDR3: TGTGCCAGCAGTTACTATGCAGGAACCGACTATGGCTACACCTTC. Its protein product is CASSYYAGTDYGYTF.

This clonotype occurred a few times. One end of the junction does not line up with germline, which may come from a read error. This chain joins TRBV9 and TRBJ2-7; D is unclear. Germline CDR1 and CDR2: SGDLS and YYNGEE. CDR3 size: 13 residues. The CDR3 nucleotides are TGTGCCTGCAGCGTAGCCCCACAGTACGAGCAGTACTTC. This encodes CACSVAPQYEQYF.

A few counts support this clonotype. The J gene is TRBJ2-7, the V gene TRBV2; D unresolved. V was clipped by 2 bases and J by 6 bases, with 8 bases between them. Per germline, CDR1 SNHLY and CDR2 FYNNEI. CDR3 size: 12 residues. CDR3 residues: CASSEIRIEQYF. The CDR3 coding sequence is TGTGCCAGCAGTGAAATACGGATCGAGCAGTACTTC. Based on the CDR3 plus reference TRBV2 and TRBJ2-7, the full variable domain is EPEVTQTPSHQVTQMGQEVILRCVPISNHLYFYWYRQILGQKVEFLVSFYNNEISEKSEIFDDQFSVERPDGSNFTLKIRSTKLEDSAMYFCASSEIRIEQYFGPGTRLTVT.

The CDR3 DNA follows: TGTGCCAGCAGGCAGGGAAAACAAGAGACCCAGTACTTC. This translates into CASRQGKQETQYF. The genes are TRBV3-1 and TRBJ2-5, with D possibly TRBD1 on 5 matching bases. Per the germline V gene, CDR1 is LGHDT and CDR2 is YNNKEL (reference sequence). The CDR3 length is 13 residues. Trimming removed 6 bases at V and 2 bases at J, with 10 bases between.

This clonotype was recorded a few times. The CDR3 bases are TGCAGTGCTAGTTTCCGGGGACAGGAGACCTACGAGCAGTACTTC. Its translation: CSASFRGQETYEQYF. The chain recombines TRBV20-1 with TRBJ2-7; 8 nucleotides line up with TRBD1. V was pared by 3 bases and J by 2 bases, with 9 bases of the junction left unmatched. CDR3 length: 15 residues. The germline V gene encodes CDR1 DFQATT and CDR2 SNEGSKA (reference sequence).

This clonotype appeared a few times. This rearrangement joins TRBV29-1 to TRBJ2-5; D uncertain. The end of the DNA aligns better with TRBJ2-1, so the J call may be wrong. The CDR3 is made up of 12 amino acids. Germline V gives CDR1 SQVTM, CDR2 ANQGSEA. The CDR3 coding sequence is TGCAGCGTTGCACCCGAACTCCATGAGCAGTTCTTC. Protein: CSVAPELHEQFF.

This clonotype was counted a few times. The CDR3 region is CATSGDRVVAEAFF. In DNA, the CDR3 is TGTGCCACCTCTGGGGACAGGGTCGTGGCTGAAGCTTTCTTT. The chain uses TRBV10-3 and TRBJ1-1, with 9 bases aligning to TRBD1. Per the germline V gene, CDR1 is ENHRY and CDR2 is SYGVKD. The CDR3 totals 14 residues. Trimming removed 10 bases from V and 6 bases from J; junction bases left unmatched: 12.

The rearrangement joins TRBV27 to TRBJ1-2; D gene ambiguous. Germline CDR1 is MNHEY and CDR2 is SMNVEV (reference sequence). V was pared by 5 bases and J by 4 bases, with 14 bases between. CDR3 length: 14 amino acids. CDR3 sequence: CASSPQRGSYGYTF. As DNA, the CDR3 is TGTGCCAGCAGTCCGCAGCGGGGTAGCTATGGCTACACCTTC.

This clonotype was seen only a few times. The CDR3 sequence is CATSEGGPRGDTQYF. CDR3 DNA sequence: TGTGCCACCAGTGAAGGGGGGCCAAGAGGAGATACGCAGTATTTT. The chain has TRBV24-1 and TRBJ2-3, with D perhaps being TRBD1 or TRBD2 (6 bases each). The ends were cut back, 4 bases at V and 5 bases at J, with 15 bases in the middle. The germline gives CDR1 KGHDR, CDR2 SFDVKD. The CDR3 consists of 15 residues.

The chain has TRBV12-3 or TRBV12-4 and TRBJ2-5; D is perhaps TRBD1 (5 bases). Trimming cost V 2 bases and J 5 bases, with 9 bases left between them. This CDR3 is built from 13 residues. CDR3 nucleotide sequence: TGTGCCAGCAGTTTAAGGACACTGGAGACCCAGTACTTC. It yields the protein CASSLRTLETQYF.

This clonotype was counted only a few times. The rearrangement joins TRBV5-1 to TRBJ1-2; D is unresolved. The length of the CDR3 is 15 residues. Germline CDR1 reads SGHRS; CDR2 reads YFSETQ. With 0 bases removed from V and 3 bases from J, the gap between germline ends came to 12 bases. The CDR3 loop is CASSLAGGKYYGYTF. The CDR3 coding sequence is TGCGCCAGCAGCTTGGCCGGTGGCAAATACTATGGCTACACCTTC. The complete variable domain, with remaining parts taken from reference TRBV5-1 and TRBJ1-2, reads KAGVTQTPRYLIKTRGQQVTLSCSPISGHRSVSWYQQTPGQGLQFLFEYFSETQRNKGNFPGRFSGRQFSNSRSEMNVSTLELGDSALYLCASSLAGGKYYGYTFGSGTRLTVV.

A remark on this clonotype: The junction does not match germline at one end; this may be a read error. The rearrangement links TRBV7-3 to TRBJ2-5; 9 bases align to TRBD2. CDR1 SGHTA and CDR2 FQGTGA come from the germline V gene. This CDR3 spans 16 amino acids. The CDR3 DNA is TGTGCCAGCAGCTTAATGGCCGCGGGGGGGGGCGAGACCCGGTACTTC. The encoded protein is CASSLMAAGGGETRYF.

This clonotype showed up just a few times. The V call is TRBV27, the J call TRBJ2-7; 8 nucleotides match TRBD2. The CDR3 runs to 16 residues. J gave up 0 bases and V 2 bases, and 6 bases lay outside the gene matches. The germline gives CDR1 MNHEY, CDR2 SMNVEV (reference sequence). CDR3 residues: CASSLSGGGSSYEQYF. As DNA, the CDR3 is TGTGCCAGCAGTTTAAGTGGCGGGGGGAGCTCCTACGAGCAGTACTTC.